This entry lists 11 T cell receptor beta chains sequenced from one sample in a study of tissue T cells after allogeneic stem cell transplantation. The table came from immunoSEQ multiplex PCR; TCRdb's copy has only in-frame clones and leaves some out. The sample lists more than 20,000 clones, 55% to 80% seen once, with 0.6% to 0.85% in the top ten. What was sequenced was spleen. Source of these receptors: a female BALB/c mouse in good health. These mice share the MHC haplotype H2-d.

Remarks on this clone: Genes and germline come from the mouse. The sequenced fragment ends 1 residue before the CDR3 boundary, so the rest is inferred from the germline J gene. The chain combines TRBV13-2 with TRBJ1-4; 10 bases fit TRBD1. Germline trimming cut 3 bases from V and 1 base from J; bases unmatched to any gene: 3. In germline, CDR1 is NNHNN, CDR2 SYGAGS (reference sequence). The length of the CDR3 is 16 residues. CDR3 DNA (partial): TGTGCCAGCGGTGGGGACAGGGGAACTTCCAACGAAAGATTATTT. It specifies CASGGDRGTSNERLF. Given in full, the CDR3 is CASGGDRGTSNERLFF.

Details on this clone: Each gene name is a mouse one. The read finishes 1 residue shy of the CDR3 end, and the germline J gene is used to complete it. This sequence joins TRBV1 and TRBJ1-4; TRBD1 might be the D (5 bases). The CDR3 is 14 residues long. Germline CDR1 NSQYPW, CDR2 LRSPGD (reference sequence). Deletions cut 6 bases from V and 0 bases from J, with 8 bases between. The sequenced CDR3 bases are TGCACCTGCAGCCCAGGGATTTCCAACGAAAGATTATTT. Its protein is CTCSPGISNERLF. The complete CDR3 sequence is CTCSPGISNERLFF.

For this clone: Germline and genes: mouse. The read stops 1 residue short of the end of the CDR3; the missing end is completed from the germline J gene. V gene TRBV16 combines with J gene TRBJ2-7; D may correspond to TRBD1 or TRBD2 (6 bases each). The CDR3 is 14 residues long. With 0 bases removed from V and 6 bases from J, the gap between germline ends came to 12 bases. In germline, CDR1 is SGHSA, CDR2 FRNQAP. The chain's CDR3 is CASSLDGGFFEQYF. CDR3 bases read: TGTGCAAGCAGCTTAGACGGGGGCTTTTTTGAACAGTAC.

Regarding this clone: Germline and genes: mouse. The CDR3 end falls 1 residue outside the read, so it is completed with the germline J gene. The rearrangement links TRBV5 to TRBJ2-4, with D perhaps TRBD1 (6 bases). Trimming took 0 bases from V and 3 from J, leaving 7 bases between them. This CDR3 region has 14 residues. CDR1 is LGHNA and CDR2 is YNLKQL in the germline V gene (reference sequence). The CDR3 loop reads CASSQDRGQNTLYF. The sequenced CDR3 bases are TGTGCCAGCAGCCAAGACAGGGGACAAAACACCTTGTAC.

In regard to this clone: Gene names and germline match the mouse. The chain's CDR3 is CASSQVGKTYEQYF. Incomplete CDR3 DNA: TGTGCCAGCAGCCAAGTCGGGAAGACCTATGAACAGTAC. V usage is TRBV5 and J usage is TRBJ2-7; no firm D call. The read falls 1 residue short of the CDR3 end, and the missing part is taken from the germline J gene. The V end was cut by 1 base, the J end by 2 bases, with 9 bases between. The germline CDR1 and CDR2 sequences are LGHNA and YNLKQL (reference sequence). CDR3 length equals 14 residues.

As concerns this clone: Mouse germline and gene names are used. At the DNA level, this CDR3 is encoded by other sequences in the same sample as well. Partial CDR3 DNA: TGTGCCAGCGGTGATCGGGGTGGCGACACCCAGTAC. Translated: CASGDRGGDTQY. The full CDR3 sequence reads CASGDRGGDTQYF. V usage is TRBV13-2 and J usage is TRBJ2-5; D remains unclear. The CDR3 extends 1 residue past the end of the read, so its final part is completed from the germline J gene. Germline CDR1 NNHNN, CDR2 SYGAGS (reference sequence). The CDR3 is made up of 13 amino acids. V was pared by 1 base and J by 6 bases, with 9 bases between.

Worth noting for this clone: Genes here carry mouse names. The read ends 1 residue shy of where the CDR3 ends; the end is completed using the germline J gene. The V call is TRBV13-1, the J call TRBJ2-2; D perhaps matches TRBD1 (5 bases). Germline lookup yields CDR1 NSHNY and CDR2 SYGAGN. Trimming took 0 bases from V and 0 from J, leaving 6 bases between them. The CDR3 sequence is 15 residues long. CDR3 bases read: TGTGCCAGCAGTGATGAGACAGCAAACACCGGGCAGCTCTAC. It translates to CASSDETANTGQLY. The whole CDR3 protein is CASSDETANTGQLYF.

Of note for this clone: Gene names are the mouse ones. The read is 1 residue too short to cover the CDR3 end, so that end is filled in from the germline J gene. The chain is built from TRBV13-2 and TRBJ1-6; D is unresolved. TRBJ1-6 is an open reading frame, and its role is uncertain. The germline V gene has CDR1 NNHNN and CDR2 SYGAGS (reference sequence). Deletions cut 3 bases from V and 5 bases from J, with 6 bases between. There are 13 residues in the CDR3. CDR3 bases read: TGTGCCAGCGGTGCATGGGATAATTCGCCCCTCTAC. This encodes CASGAWDNSPLY. The CDR3 in its entirety is CASGAWDNSPLYF.

In regard to this clone: Genes and germline are mouse. The CDR3 end lies 1 residue beyond the end of the read and is filled in from the germline J gene. The sample contains more than one DNA sequence encoding this CDR3. The rearrangement links TRBV31 to TRBJ1-2; TRBD1 is a possible D gene (6 bases). Germline V gene sequence: CDR1 GKSSPN, CDR2 SITVG. Between the trimmed V and J ends, which lost 3 bases and 0 bases, there was a span of 11 bases. This CDR3 is built from 14 residues. The CDR3 loop is CAWSPQGANSDYTF. CDR3 bases read: TGTGCCTGGAGCCCACAGGGTGCAAACTCCGACTACACC.

This clone turned up a few times. Genes and germline are mouse. The CDR3 end lies 1 residue beyond the end of the read and is filled in from the germline J gene. The chain recombines TRBV13-1 with TRBJ2-7; 10 bases are shared with TRBD2. The CDR3 extends over 13 amino acids. Germline values: CDR1 NSHNY, CDR2 SYGAGN. V lost 5 bases and J lost 4; bases outside the gene matches: 3. The CDR3 here is CASRGLGLYEQYF. The CDR3 DNA, read in part, is TGTGCCAGCAGGGGACTGGGGTTGTATGAACAGTAC.

In the case of this clone: Gene names refer to mouse genes. The sequence runs out 1 residue before the end of the CDR3; the remainder is reconstructed from the germline J gene. The V and J genes are TRBV19 and TRBJ2-3; D unresolved. Trimming removed 1 base from V and 3 bases from J, with 3 bases in between. The CDR3 length is 12 residues. Germline lookup yields CDR1 FNHDT and CDR2 SITEND (reference sequence). The CDR3 sequence is CASSIQAETLYF. The CDR3 DNA, read in part, is TGTGCCAGCAGTATACAGGCAGAAACGCTGTAT.